This T cell receptor (beta chain) derives from a study of control samples from healthy donors and cancer patients. Assay used: immunoSEQ multiplex PCR; TCRdb lists only in-frame clones, some missing. Of fewer than 120,000 clones listed, around 89% were seen once; the top ten hold roughly 4%. Germline V gene sequence: CDR1 LGHNA, CDR2 YNFKEQ. There are 16 residues in the CDR3. V was trimmed by 0 bases and J by 5 bases, leaving 17 bases between them. The chain couples TRBV4-2 to TRBJ2-7; D is possibly TRBD2 (6 bases). The sequencing sample was made of PBMCs. This receptor was identified in a woman aged 55-69 years with lung cancer. CDR3 loop: CASSQDFGNPGDEQYF. CDR3 in DNA: TGTGCCAGCAGCCAAGATTTCGGAAACCCGGGGGACGAGCAGTACTTC.